This T cell receptor (beta chain) is drawn from a study of shared clonotypes between healthy human individuals. Turning to the study itself: Aged 18 to 49, the donors were a couple of women and a few men. Three plates each covered CD4 naive and memory; CD8 naive two, CD8 memory one. Study observations and caveats: Between a handful of donors, naive CD4 clonotypes were shared at a level of about 5.3%. Among donors, clonotype sharing was expected to be affected by sequencing depth.

Concerning this clone itself: The antigen remains undetermined.

Germline V lookup: CDR1 MDHEN, CDR2 SYDVKM. The ends were cut back, 2 bases at V and 0 bases at J, with 14 bases in the middle. The CDR3 is 16 amino acids. Clones were read by immunoSEQ multiplex PCR, and TCRdb kept only the in-frame ones, dropping some. Counted here are roughly 2,500,000 clones, 93% occurring once; the ten biggest clones make up about 0.34%. The V call is TRBV28, the J call TRBJ2-7; possible D gene TRBD1, 6 bases. The sequencing sample was made of naive CD4+ T cells from PBMCs. Noted subset: CD45RA+ positively selected. The receptor's source is a man aged 18 to 30 in good health. Some clones in this sample may be carry-over from other donors' samples. This CDR3 is CASSLGGARPSYEQYF. The CDR3 nucleotides read TGTGCCAGCAGTTTAGGGGGCGCGCGTCCCTCCTACGAGCAGTACTTC.